The 14 T cell receptor beta chains below come from one sample, sequenced in a study of human T cells and chemical hapten exposure. As for time point: healthy volunteer bleed at 2 weeks. It was from unfractionated whole blood that total RNA was extracted. TCRdb redid the calling of the RACE reads with MiXCR, one entry per CDR3 protein. The repertoire holds 100,000 to 150,000 distinct CDR3 sequences, with roughly 9.5% as singletons. Sequencing was performed on whole blood. Every receptor here comes from a male donor in good health. Some clones in this sample may be carry-over from other donors' samples.

This clonotype was recorded at least ten times. The CDR3 bases are TGTGCCAGCAGTTACTCCTGGGGGAATCAGCCCCAGCATTTT. Translation: CASSYSWGNQPQHF. The chain recombines TRBV6-5 with TRBJ1-5, with D possibly matching TRBD1 (5 bases). The germline gives CDR1 MNHEY, CDR2 SVGAGI. The CDR3 covers 14 residues. Deletions cut 0 bases from V and 4 bases from J, with 7 bases between.

This clonotype has only a few counts. V gene TRBV2 combines with J gene TRBJ1-2; D perhaps matches TRBD1 (6 bases). The ends were cut back, 4 bases at V and 2 bases at J, with 14 bases in the middle. Germline V gives CDR1 SNHLY, CDR2 FYNNEI. The CDR3 is 15 residues long. CDR3 sequence (DNA): TGTGCCAGCAGTGCCCGACTTGGGGGCAACTATGGCTACACCTTC. This sequence encodes CASSARLGGNYGYTF.

This clonotype was counted between two and nine times. The chain has TRBV11-2 and TRBJ2-3; D remains ambiguous. The CDR3 runs 16 residues. The germline gives CDR1 SGHAT, CDR2 FQNNGV. V lost 6 bases and J lost 1, with 17 bases in between. This CDR3 reads CASSLRDSLGTDTQYF. The CDR3 nucleotides read TGTGCCAGCAGTCTTAGGGATAGCCTAGGCACAGATACGCAGTATTTT. Full variable domain (outside the CDR3, taken from reference TRBV11-2 and TRBJ2-3): EAGVAQSPRYKIIEKRQSVAFWCNPISGHATLYWYQQILGQGPKLLIQFQNNGVVDDSQLPKDRFSAERLKGVDSTLKIQPAKLEDSAVYLCASSLRDSLGTDTQYFGPGTRLTVL.

At least ten counts were recorded for this clonotype. The rearrangement joins TRBV6-2 or TRBV6-3 to TRBJ2-7; 10 bases line up with TRBD1. This CDR3 is built from 15 residues. Germline lookup yields CDR1 MNHEY and CDR2 SVGEGT. Unmatched junction bases numbered 7, after V lost 6 bases and J lost 2 bases. CDR3 nucleotide sequence: TGTGCCAGCAGCCCGGGGACAGGGGCCGCCTACGAGCAGTACTTC. Its translation: CASSPGTGAAYEQYF.

The genes are TRBV25-1 and TRBJ2-2; 8 bases agree with TRBD1. This CDR3 contains 14 residues. Germline CDR1 reads MGHDK; CDR2 reads SYGVNS. The V and J ends lost 6 bases and 7 bases, in that order; junction bases with no gene match: 7. The CDR3 reads CASRGQGAGGELFF. CDR3 in DNA: TGTGCCAGCAGAGGACAGGGCGCAGGCGGGGAGCTGTTTTTT.

The V call is TRBV18, the J call TRBJ1-3; D gene uncertain. The CDR3 loop spans 14 amino acids. The V end lost 2 bases, the J end lost 0 bases, and 5 bases lay between the germline ends. The V gene's germline CDR1 is KGHSH and CDR2 LQKENI. CDR3 in DNA: TGTGCCAGCTCACCAAACAGCTCTGGAAACACCATATATTTT. It yields the protein CASSPNSSGNTIYF.

This clonotype was detected ten times or more. V is TRBV20-1 and J is TRBJ2-3; 7 nucleotides align to TRBD1. CDR3 length: 13 amino acids. The V gene's germline CDR1 is DFQATT and CDR2 SNEGSKA (reference sequence). J lost 0 bases, V lost 6 bases, and 3 bases had no gene match. The CDR3 DNA reads as TGCAGTGCCCCGACAGGGAGCACAGATACGCAGTATTTT. This sequence encodes CSAPTGSTDTQYF.

This clonotype has more than one count but fewer than ten. This chain links TRBV7-9 with TRBJ2-7; 8 bases fit TRBD1. Germline loops: CDR1 SEHNR, CDR2 FQNEAQ (reference sequence). The ends lost 2 bases at V and 5 bases at J; junction bases unmatched: 5. The CDR3 covers 14 residues. CDR3 sequence (DNA): TGTGCCAGCAGCTTAAAGCAGGGGGCGGACGAGCAGTACTTC. Protein: CASSLKQGADEQYF.

This clonotype was counted at least ten times. This rearrangement joins TRBV20-1 to TRBJ1-6, with D tentatively TRBD1 (5 bases). CDR1 and CDR2 from the germline V gene are DFQATT and SNEGSKA (reference sequence). The CDR3 is 16 amino acids. Trimming took 0 bases from V and 7 from J, leaving 16 bases between them. The CDR3 spells CSARDPGQGSNSPLHF. The CDR3 DNA sequence: TGCAGTGCTAGAGATCCGGGCCAGGGATCGAATTCACCCCTCCACTTT.

This clonotype was observed many times. The V call is TRBV4-1, the J call TRBJ2-1, with 9 positions matching TRBD2. CDR1 and CDR2 from the germline V gene are MGHRA and YSYEKL. The CDR3 loop spans 16 amino acids. Unmatched junction bases numbered 5, after V lost 0 bases and J lost 5 bases. The CDR3 DNA reads TGCGCCAGCAGCCAAGATCTAGCGGGATACAACAATGAGCAGTTCTTC. Translating gives CASSQDLAGYNNEQFF.

This clonotype has only a few counts. The chain joins TRBV27 to TRBJ2-3; possibly TRBD1 for D (5 bases). CDR3 length: 13 amino acids. V dropped 3 bases and J dropped 4 bases, with 8 bases sitting between them. Looked up from germline, CDR1 is MNHEY and CDR2 is SMNVEV (reference sequence). CDR3 bases: TGTGCCAGCAGTTTTGTGGGGCCAGATACGCAGTATTTT. Protein sequence: CASSFVGPDTQYF.

This chain joins TRBV6-5 and TRBJ2-2; 7 bases agree with TRBD1. With 8 bases clipped from V and 3 bases from J, the junction kept 9 bases outside the gene matches. CDR1 is MNHEY and CDR2 is SVGAGI in the germline V gene. The CDR3 extends over 15 amino acids. The CDR3 protein is CASSPGQSDTGELFF. CDR3 nucleotides: TGTGCCAGCTCTCCGGGACAGAGTGACACCGGGGAGCTGTTTTTT.

The chain carries TRBV12-3 or TRBV12-4 and TRBJ2-4; D may be TRBD1 (5 bases). The CDR3 is 15 amino acids. The V gene lost 3 bases and the J gene lost 6 bases, with 15 bases spanning the gap. The chain's CDR3 is CASSFSSRQRNIQYF. The CDR3, as DNA: TGTGCCAGCAGTTTTTCCTCAAGACAGCGAAACATTCAGTACTTC.

This clonotype was seen repeatedly, ten times or more. One end of the junction varies from germline; a read error may be responsible. J is TRBJ2-1 and V is TRBV11-2; 9 positions agree with TRBD2. CDR3 size: 13 residues. The germline V gene has CDR1 SGHAT and CDR2 FQNNGV. For the CDR3, the DNA is TGTGCCAGCAGATTAGCGGGAGCGGATGAGCAGTTCTTC. Translation: CASRLAGADEQFF.